This TCR beta chain is drawn from a study of T-cell memory formation after mild COVID-19. Overall study context: Largely donor-specific TCR clusters were found. Study-level points and caveats: Contracting clones, day 15 to 85, had balanced CD4/CD8, and later expanders favored CD4+. The appearance of some responding clones in pre-infection memory suggested that cross-reactive memory joined.

Germline V CDR1 and CDR2: SGHAT, FQNNGV. The CDR3 is made up of 13 amino acids. V lost 1 base, J lost 9 bases, and 10 bases lay in between. This clonotype appeared many times. Its antigen is currently unknown. Researchers used 5'RACE with constant-segment primers to make TCR alpha and TCR beta cDNA libraries that carry sample barcodes and UMIs. Each CDR3 protein gets one entry after TCRdb re-called the 5' RACE reads with MiXCR. The table records a few hundred thousand distinct CDR3 sequences, around 30% of them present only once. The receptor was derived from an adult woman who had mild COVID-19 (a few samples of this study predate the infection). Cell type and time point are not known. The source material was PBMCs or a T cell subset sorted from them (not recorded which). The rearrangement joins TRBV11-2 to TRBJ2-1; D not resolved. The CDR3 region has the DNA TGTGCCAGCAGCTTAGGTGGGCTGGGTGAGCAGTTCTTC. Translating it yields CASSLGGLGEQFF.